Described below is a single T cell receptor (beta chain) sequence and its context. Germline V gene lookup returns CDR1 SGHDN and CDR2 FVKESK. V was clipped by 4 bases and J by 2 bases, with 10 bases between them. The CDR3 contains 14 residues. This sample was included in a study of blood T cell repertoires in COVID-19. Study-level information: Before being deemed recovered, Cohort 3 donors had two negative PCRs, clearance, or symptom resolution.

Assay: immunoSEQ multiplex PCR; the TCRdb copy retains only in-frame clones and omits some. The sample contains some 200,000 clones, 80% to 90% of which appear only once. Participant age was roughly 18 to 95 years, and participants resided in fewer than 25 US areas. Cohorts were assigned according to the clinical history that participants reported. This chain links TRBV14 with TRBJ2-3, with D possibly being TRBD2 (5 bases). This sequence was found in a man aged 25 to 40 in a cohort exposed to, infected with or recovered from COVID-19 (not recorded which). The sample taken for sequencing was PBMCs or T cells enriched from blood (not recorded which). CDR3 coding DNA: TGTGCCAGCAGCCTACTAGACCACACAGATACGCAGTATTTT. Translating it yields CASSLLDHTDTQYF.